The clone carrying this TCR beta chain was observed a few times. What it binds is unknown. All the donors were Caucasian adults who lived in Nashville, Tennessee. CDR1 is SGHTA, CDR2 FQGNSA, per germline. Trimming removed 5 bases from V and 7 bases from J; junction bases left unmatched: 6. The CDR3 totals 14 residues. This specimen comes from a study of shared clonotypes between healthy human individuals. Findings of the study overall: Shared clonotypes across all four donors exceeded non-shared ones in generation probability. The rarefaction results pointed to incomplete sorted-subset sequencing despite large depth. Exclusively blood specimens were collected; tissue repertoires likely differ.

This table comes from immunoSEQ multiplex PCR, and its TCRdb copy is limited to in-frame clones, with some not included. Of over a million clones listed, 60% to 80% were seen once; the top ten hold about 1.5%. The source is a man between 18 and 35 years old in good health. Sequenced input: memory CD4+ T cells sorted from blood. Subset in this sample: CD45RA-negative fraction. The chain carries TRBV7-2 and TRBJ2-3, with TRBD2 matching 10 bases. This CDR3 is CASSLGLAVNTQYF. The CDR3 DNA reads TGTGCCAGCAGCCTCGGACTAGCGGTGAATACGCAGTATTTT. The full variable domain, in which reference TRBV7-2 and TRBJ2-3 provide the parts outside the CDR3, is GAGVSQSPSNKVTEKGKDVELRCDPISGHTALYWYRQSLGQGLEFLIYFQGNSAPDKSGLPSDRFSAERTGGSVSTLTIQRTQQEDSAVYLCASSLGLAVNTQYFGPGTRLTVL.